Following are 10 T cell receptor beta chains from one sample sequenced in a study of blood T cell repertoires in COVID-19. Sequencing was performed with immunoSEQ multiplex PCR; in TCRdb, only in-frame clones are kept and a portion is missing. The sample has about 60,000 clones; roughly 84% are singletons. Sequenced material: peripheral blood. Receptors were obtained from a man aged 65 to 79 with acute or convalescent COVID-19.

The V and J genes are TRBV30 and TRBJ2-7, with TRBD2 matching over 10 bases. The V gene end was trimmed by 3 bases and the J gene end by 4 bases; junction bases not matched to a gene: 3. CDR1 GTSNPN and CDR2 SVGIG come from the germline V gene (reference sequence). The CDR3 totals 13 residues. The CDR3 sequence is CAWRLAGMYEQYF. DNA of the CDR3: TGTGCCTGGAGACTAGCGGGAATGTACGAGCAGTACTTC. Combining the CDR3 with reference TRBV30 and TRBJ2-7 gives the whole variable domain SQTIHQWPATLVQPVGSPLSLECTVEGTSNPNLYWYRQAAGRGLQLLFYSVGIGQISSEVPQNLSASRPQDRQFILSSKKLLLSDSGFYLCAWRLAGMYEQYFGPGTRLTVT.

The chain has TRBV7-3 and TRBJ1-6, with TRBD1 matching 9 bases. Per the germline V gene, CDR1 is SGHTA and CDR2 is FQGTGA. V trimming: 0 bases; J trimming: 9 bases; junction bases outside the gene matches: 3. This CDR3 is built from 15 residues. CDR3 residues: CASSLTGTGTSPLHF. The CDR3 DNA reads TGTGCCAGCAGCTTAACAGGGACAGGGACTTCACCCCTCCACTTT.

The chain carries TRBV4-1 and TRBJ2-7; 7 bases align to TRBD2. With 0 bases clipped from V and 3 bases from J, the junction kept 11 bases outside the gene matches. The V gene's germline CDR1 is MGHRA and CDR2 YSYEKL. This CDR3 is built from 17 residues. The CDR3 bases are TGCGCCAGCAGCCAAGAAGGCTTGGCGGGGGAACACTACGAGCAGTACTTC. Protein: CASSQEGLAGEHYEQYF.

The chain joins TRBV28 to TRBJ1-5; 10 bases are a match to TRBD1. V gave up 6 bases and J gave up 3 bases; unmatched junction bases: 5. The CDR3 length is 15 residues. Looked up from germline, CDR1 is MDHEN and CDR2 is SYDVKM. The CDR3 region has the DNA TGTGCCAGCAGGTCCGGGACAGGGGCCAATCAGCCCCAGCATTTT. Protein sequence: CASRSGTGANQPQHF. The full variable domain, its missing parts supplied by reference TRBV28 and TRBJ1-5, is DVKVTQSSRYLVKRTGEKVFLECVQDMDHENMFWYRQDPGLGLRLIYFSYDVKMKEKGDIPEGYSVSREKKERFSLILESASTNQTSMYLCASRSGTGANQPQHFGDGTRLSIL.

The V and J genes are TRBV7-9 and TRBJ1-1; D is unresolved. CDR3 length equals 14 residues. The germline V and J ends were trimmed by 6 bases and 1 base, with 12 bases remaining between them. The V gene's germline CDR1 is SEHNR and CDR2 FQNEAQ (reference sequence). CDR3: CASSLLEGNTEAFF. The CDR3 nucleotides read TGTGCCAGCAGTCTTCTTGAGGGGAACACTGAAGCTTTCTTT.

The chain employs TRBV12-3 or TRBV12-4 and TRBJ2-3; weak D call: TRBD1 (5 bases). CDR3 size: 13 residues. V lost 1 base and J 4 bases, leaving 6 bases between the germline ends. The CDR3 is CASSLDRPDTQYF. The CDR3 nucleotides read TGTGCCAGCAGTTTAGACAGGCCAGATACGCAGTATTTT.

CDR3 sequence (DNA): TGTGCCAGCAGCTTGGCAGGGTTGCCCGGGGAGACCCAGTACTTC. Its protein is CASSLAGLPGETQYF. This chain uses TRBV5-4 with TRBJ2-5; D possibly corresponds to TRBD1 (5 bases). Trimming took 0 bases from V and 5 from J, leaving 14 bases between them. The CDR3 length is 15 residues. The V gene's germline CDR1 is SGHNT and CDR2 YYREEE (reference sequence).

V usage is TRBV5-6 and J usage is TRBJ1-5, with TRBD1 as a possible D gene (5 bases). The CDR3 is 14 amino acids. The germline V and J ends were trimmed by 4 bases and 4 bases, with 12 bases remaining between them. CDR1 SGHDT and CDR2 YYEEEE come from the germline V gene. The CDR3 loop is CASSRGLINQPQHF. The CDR3 coding sequence is TGTGCCAGCAGCAGGGGACTGATAAATCAGCCCCAGCATTTT.

The CDR3 region has the DNA TGCAGCGTTGGGGGGACAGGGTCGTACGAGCAGTACTTC. It translates to CSVGGTGSYEQYF. The chain couples TRBV29-1 to TRBJ2-7, with TRBD1 matching over 9 bases. The CDR3 sequence is 13 residues long. The trim removed 4 bases at V and 4 bases at J, leaving 5 bases unmatched. From germline, CDR1 is SQVTM and CDR2 ANQGSEA.

The CDR3 sequence: CASSITRAGGYHSNQPQHF. The CDR3 DNA follows: TGTGCCAGCAGTATAACCCGGGCAGGGGGCTACCATAGCAATCAGCCCCAGCATTTT. This rearrangement joins TRBV7-9 to TRBJ1-5, with 8 positions matching TRBD1. Trimming at V came to 6 bases and at J to 0 bases, leaving 16 bases not matched to a gene. This CDR3 comprises 19 residues. Germline assignment: CDR1 SEHNR and CDR2 FQNEAQ (reference sequence).